This T cell receptor beta chain was profiled in a study of blood T cell repertoires in COVID-19. Only in-frame clones appear in the TCRdb table, and some are missing; sequencing was by immunoSEQ multiplex PCR. The sample has fewer than 500,000 clones, 80% to 90% seen once; the top ten hold roughly 0.84%. Sequencing was done on a sample of peripheral blood. This TCR was sampled from a man younger than 35 with COVID-19, enrolled during active disease.

CDR3 nucleotides: TGTGCCAGCAGTGAATTACCGGGACAGGGGGTGACTGAAGCTTTCTTT. It is translated as CASSELPGQGVTEAFF. The chain combines TRBV25-1 with TRBJ1-1; 11 bases line up with TRBD1. Per the germline V gene, CDR1 is MGHDK and CDR2 is SYGVNS. CDR3 size: 16 residues. The ends lost 1 base at V and 5 bases at J; junction bases unmatched: 6.